These 7 T cell receptor beta chains were sequenced from one sample in a study of T cells in Graves' hyperthyroidism and ophthalmopathy. TCR beta CDR3 regions were amplified from RNA transcripts. The HTBI primer set served for first-round RT-PCR of the TCR CDR3. TCRdb re-derived calls from the multiplex PCR reads in MiXCR, one entry per CDR3 protein. Seen here are a few hundred thousand distinct CDR3 sequences, 15% to 19% observed once, and the top ten hold approximately 7.4%. Sequencing was carried out using blood. These receptors were taken from a woman in her 30s with Graves' hyperthyroidism.

This clonotype was detected ten times or more. The V and J genes are TRBV9 and TRBJ1-2, with a weak D call TRBD1 (6 bases). Germline V gene data show CDR1 as SGDLS and CDR2 as YYNGEE. The V gene lost 0 bases and the J gene lost 8 bases, with 11 bases spanning the gap. There are 13 residues in the CDR3. CDR3 nucleotides: TGTGCCAGCAGCGTAGCGGGGGGCGTAGGCTACACCTTC. Its translation is CASSVAGGVGYTF.

The sample holds many counts of this clonotype. V usage is TRBV2 and J usage is TRBJ2-3; 8 bases line up with TRBD1. Unmatched junction bases numbered 8, after V lost 5 bases and J lost 4 bases. The CDR3 is 15 amino acids. Germline values: CDR1 SNHLY, CDR2 FYNNEI. DNA of the CDR3: TGTGCCAGCAGTCAGACAGGGGCGGAAGCAGATACGCAGTATTTT. Translated, it gives CASSQTGAEADTQYF. Supplemented by reference TRBV2 and TRBJ2-3, the full variable domain reads EPEVTQTPSHQVTQMGQEVILRCVPISNHLYFYWYRQILGQKVEFLVSFYNNEISEKSEIFDDQFSVERPDGSNFTLKIRSTKLEDSAMYFCASSQTGAEADTQYFGPGTRLTVL.

In its sample, this clonotype was seen many times. The chain carries TRBV6-1 and TRBJ2-3; D is possibly TRBD1 or TRBD2 (6 bases each). Germline-derived CDR1 and CDR2 are MNHNS and SASEGT. Trimming cost V 8 bases and J 4 bases, with 16 bases left between them. The CDR3 spans 14 residues. CDR3 loop: CASLPAGEADTQYF. DNA for the CDR3: TGTGCCAGCTTGCCGGCAGGGGAGGCAGATACGCAGTATTTT.

This clonotype was detected ten times or more. This chain links TRBV6-1 with TRBJ1-2; 10 bases fit TRBD1. V gave up 4 bases and J gave up 6 bases; unmatched junction bases: 8. Germline assignment: CDR1 MNHNS and CDR2 SASEGT. The CDR3 is 15 residues long. For the CDR3, the DNA is TGTGCCAGCAGTGGAGCCGGGACAGGGGTGAATGGCTACACCTTC. Protein sequence: CASSGAGTGVNGYTF.

This clonotype was seen repeatedly, ten times or more. V and J are TRBV27 and TRBJ2-3; D could derive from TRBD1 or TRBD2 (5 bases each). V dropped 0 bases and J dropped 6 bases, with 13 bases sitting between them. Germline CDR1 is MNHEY and CDR2 is SMNVEV (reference sequence). This CDR3 region has 15 residues. The CDR3 is CASSLSGTQRDTQYF. The CDR3 DNA follows: TGTGCCAGCAGTTTATCGGGGACCCAGAGGGATACGCAGTATTTT.

This clonotype was seen many times. The chain employs TRBV11-2 and TRBJ1-3; no firm D call. The CDR3 is made up of 15 amino acids. The V gene's germline CDR1 is SGHAT and CDR2 FQNNGV. The V end lost 3 bases, the J end lost 0 bases, and 9 bases lay between the germline ends. The DNA of the CDR3 is TGTGCCAGCAGCTTGGGCGGTGGCTCTGGAAACACCATATATTTT. Translating gives CASSLGGGSGNTIYF. Full variable domain (missing parts from reference TRBV11-2 and TRBJ1-3): EAGVAQSPRYKIIEKRQSVAFWCNPISGHATLYWYQQILGQGPKLLIQFQNNGVVDDSQLPKDRFSAERLKGVDSTLKIQPAKLEDSAVYLCASSLGGGSGNTIYFGEGSWLTVV.

Ten or more counts support this clonotype. The chain is built from TRBV11-2 and TRBJ2-3; 7 nucleotides align to TRBD1. CDR3 size: 15 residues. Per germline, CDR1 SGHAT and CDR2 FQNNGV. Trimming at V came to 3 bases and at J to 3 bases, leaving 6 bases not matched to a gene. The CDR3 DNA sequence: TGTGCCAGCAGCTTTCGACAGGGTTTGACAGATACGCAGTATTTT. This encodes CASSFRQGLTDTQYF.